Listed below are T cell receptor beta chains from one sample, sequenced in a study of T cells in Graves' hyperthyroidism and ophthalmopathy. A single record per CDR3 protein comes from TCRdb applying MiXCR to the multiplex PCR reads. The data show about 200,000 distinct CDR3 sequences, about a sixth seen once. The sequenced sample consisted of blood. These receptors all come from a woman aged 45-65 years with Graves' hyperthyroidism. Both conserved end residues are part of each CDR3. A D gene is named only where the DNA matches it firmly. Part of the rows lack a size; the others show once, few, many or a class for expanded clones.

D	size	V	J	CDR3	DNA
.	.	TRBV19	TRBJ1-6	CASSMEGNSPLHF	TGTGCCAGTAGTATGGAAGGCAATTCACCCCTCCACTTT
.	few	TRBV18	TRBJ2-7	CASSPSKGYYEQYF	TGTGCCAGCTCACCGAGTAAGGGCTACTACGAGCAGTACTTC
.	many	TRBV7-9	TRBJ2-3	CASSLLLADTQYF	TGTGCCAGCAGCTTACTCCTGGCAGATACGCAGTATTTT
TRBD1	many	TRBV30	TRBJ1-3	CAWSRTGGRNTIYF	TGTGCCTGGAGTAGGACAGGGGGTCGAAACACCATATATTTT
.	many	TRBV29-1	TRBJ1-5	CSVTQGSNQPQHF	TGCAGCGTCACACAGGGTAGCAATCAGCCCCAGCATTTT
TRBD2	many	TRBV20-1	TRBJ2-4	CSATKRGVPKNIQYF	TGCAGTGCTACAAAACGGGGGGTGCCAAAAAACATTCAGTACTTC
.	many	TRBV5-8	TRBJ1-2	CASSLAGEDYGYTF	TGTGCCAGCAGCTTGGCCGGGGAGGACTATGGCTACACCTTC
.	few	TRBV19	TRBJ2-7	CASSTTDIYEQYF	TGTGCCAGTAGTACCACGGACATCTACGAGCAGTACTTC
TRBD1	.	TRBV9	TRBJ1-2	CASAPYNRGQGGYTF	TGTGCCAGCGCCCCATATAACAGGGGGCAGGGTGGCTACACCTTC
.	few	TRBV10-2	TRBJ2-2	CASSGRVQNTGELFF	TGCGCCAGCAGTGGCCGAGTCCAAAACACCGGGGAGCTGTTTTTT
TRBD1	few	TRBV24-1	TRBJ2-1	CATSDWTGSGEQFF	TGTGCCACCAGTGACTGGACAGGATCGGGTGAGCAGTTCTTC